The next 22 T cell receptor beta chains were all read from a single sample in a study of T cells in tumors after PD-1 blockade. Sequencing was performed with immunoSEQ multiplex PCR; in TCRdb, only in-frame clones are kept and a portion is missing. This table holds about 19,000 clones, around 85% found once. The sequenced sample was PBMCs, obtained after anti-PD-1 therapy. These receptors originate from a human donor with advanced basal cell or squamous cell carcinoma (not recorded which).

The chain has TRBV6-5 and TRBJ1-6; weak D call: TRBD1 (5 bases). The CDR3 has 14 residues. Per germline, CDR1 MNHEY and CDR2 SVGAGI. Trimming removed 8 bases from V and 5 bases from J, with 13 bases in between. CDR3 sequence (DNA): TGTGCCAGCGCTTGGCAGGGAAATAATTCACCCCTCCACTTT. Translated, it gives CASAWQGNNSPLHF.

The chain links TRBV29-1 to TRBJ1-6; unclear D gene. This CDR3 has 14 residues. Germline CDR1 is SQVTM and CDR2 is ANQGSEA. The V end was cut by 4 bases, the J end by 0 bases, with 7 bases between. The CDR3 protein is CSVARDSYNSPLHF. In DNA, the CDR3 is TGCAGCGTTGCGCGAGACTCCTATAATTCACCCCTCCACTTT.

A few counts support this clone. The chain employs TRBV6-8 and TRBJ2-5, with 9 nucleotides matching TRBD1. V was clipped by 6 bases and J by 4 bases; unmatched bases: 9. Germline values: CDR1 MNHGY, CDR2 SAAAGT. This CDR3 comprises 15 residues. The CDR3 nucleotides are TGTGCCAGCAGACCATCCTCGGGACAGGGAGAGACCCAGTACTTC. Encoded protein: CASRPSSGQGETQYF.

The V gene is TRBV27, the J gene TRBJ1-2; D is uncertain. Germline loops: CDR1 MNHEY, CDR2 SMNVEV (reference sequence). CDR3 size: 13 residues. V was trimmed by 3 bases and J by 4 bases, leaving 9 bases between them. CDR3 protein: CASSFGESYGYTF. The CDR3 DNA reads TGTGCCAGCAGTTTCGGGGAATCCTATGGCTACACCTTC.

In this sample, this clone turned up a few times. Here the CDR3 reads CASSEGDIALHF. The CDR3 DNA follows: TGTGCCAGCAGTGAAGGGGACATAGCCCTCCACTTT. The J gene is TRBJ1-6, the V gene TRBV2; TRBD1 might be the D (6 bases). The CDR3 consists of 12 residues. CDR1 is SNHLY and CDR2 is FYNNEI in the germline V gene. V shed 1 base and J shed 14 bases, with 9 bases lying between them.

The CDR3 DNA is TGTGCCAGCAGCCTCTCGCGGAACTACAATGAGCAGTTCTTC. As protein: CASSLSRNYNEQFF. The chain couples TRBV7-6 to TRBJ2-1, with D unresolved. V shed 5 bases and J shed 3 bases, with 11 bases lying between them. Per germline, CDR1 SGHVS and CDR2 FNYEAQ. The CDR3 has 14 amino acids.

The CDR3, as DNA: TGCGCCAGCAGCCACACGAATACCTACGAGCAGTACTTC. Amino acid sequence: CASSHTNTYEQYF. This chain joins TRBV5-1 and TRBJ2-7; no clear D. CDR1 is SGHRS and CDR2 is YFSETQ in the germline V gene. The CDR3 is 13 amino acids. Deletions cut 4 bases from V and 2 bases from J, with 10 bases between.

V and J are TRBV10-1 and TRBJ1-6, with 7 nucleotides matching TRBD1. Germline V gene lookup returns CDR1 WNHNN and CDR2 SYGVQD (reference sequence). The V and J ends lost 6 bases and 1 base, in that order; junction bases with no gene match: 3. CDR3 size: 15 residues. The CDR3 DNA reads TGCGCCAGCAGCCGGGACAGTTCCTATAATTCACCCCTCCACTTT. Its translation: CASSRDSSYNSPLHF.

The chain uses TRBV28 and TRBJ1-5, with D maybe TRBD1 (6 bases). V lost 0 bases and J 7 bases, leaving 13 bases between the germline ends. Germline-derived CDR1 and CDR2 are MDHEN and SYDVKM. The CDR3 has 15 amino acids. Here the CDR3 DNA reads TGTGCCAGCAGTTTATGGGCACAGGGTTTGCAGCCCCAGCATTTT. Encoded protein: CASSLWAQGLQPQHF.

The J gene is TRBJ2-1, the V gene TRBV7-3, with TRBD1 matching 7 bases. CDR1 is SGHTA, CDR2 FQGTGA, per germline. CDR3 length: 10 residues. V gave up 7 bases and J gave up 12 bases; unmatched junction bases: 3. The CDR3 DNA follows: TGTGCCAGCACCCGACAGGGGCAGTTCTTC. Protein sequence: CASTRQGQFF.

The chain couples TRBV18 to TRBJ2-4; D is unresolved. The CDR3 sequence is 12 residues long. V lost 3 bases and J 5 bases, leaving 5 bases between the germline ends. Germline V gives CDR1 KGHSH, CDR2 LQKENI. CDR3 DNA sequence: TGTGCCAGCTCACCCGGACAAAACATTCAGTACTTC. This gives the protein CASSPGQNIQYF.

This clone occurred once. V gene TRBV28 combines with J gene TRBJ2-2; D might be TRBD2 (6 bases). CDR3 length: 18 residues. Looked up from germline, CDR1 is MDHEN and CDR2 is SYDVKM. The ends were cut back, 6 bases at V and 7 bases at J, with 27 bases in the middle. The CDR3 DNA sequence: TGTGCCAGCAGGGAAGAGCTGGGGGGACGCCAGGGTGTCGGGGAGCTGTTTTTT. Its protein is CASREELGGRQGVGELFF.

V usage is TRBV6-6 and J usage is TRBJ1-5; 8 bases map to TRBD1. V was pared by 5 bases and J by 2 bases, with 5 bases of the junction left unmatched. The CDR3 consists of 15 residues. Germline CDR1 reads MNHNY; CDR2 reads SVGAGI (reference sequence). The CDR3 nucleotides read TGTGCCAGCAGTCGCGGACAGGGTGGCAATCAGCCCCAGCATTTT. Amino acids: CASSRGQGGNQPQHF.

The gene calls are TRBV24-1 and TRBJ2-1; D is ambiguous. Germline assignment: CDR1 KGHDR and CDR2 SFDVKD. Trimming pared 5 bases from V and 0 bases from J, leaving 4 bases between. The CDR3 covers 13 residues. In nucleotides, the CDR3 is TGTGCCACCAGTGTCTGCTCCTACAATGAGCAGTTCTTC. It translates to CATSVCSYNEQFF.

The chain recombines TRBV9 with TRBJ1-6; D may be TRBD1 (6 bases). The CDR3 extends over 15 amino acids. Deletions cut 0 bases from V and 8 bases from J, with 12 bases between. From germline, CDR1 is SGDLS and CDR2 YYNGEE. DNA of the CDR3: TGTGCCAGCAGCGTAGGAGGTGAGGGGGATTCACCCCTCCACTTT. This gives the protein CASSVGGEGDSPLHF. The full variable domain, with the rest looked up from reference TRBV9 and TRBJ1-6, is DSGVTQTPKHLITATGQRVTLRCSPRSGDLSVYWYQQSLDQGLQFLIQYYNGEERAKGNILERFSAQQFPDLHSELNLSSLELGDSALYFCASSVGGEGDSPLHFGNGTRLTVT.

The genes are TRBV3-1 (or the pseudogene TRBV3-2) and TRBJ1-6, with D tentatively TRBD1 (5 bases). The CDR3 covers 17 residues. The V gene lost 6 bases and the J gene lost 7 bases, with 22 bases spanning the gap. CDR1 and CDR2 from the germline V gene are LGHDT and YNNKEL (reference sequence). CDR3 region: CASSARTGTGVNSPLHF. The CDR3 nucleotides are TGTGCCAGCAGTGCCCGCACCGGGACGGGAGTAAATTCACCCCTCCACTTT.

Remarks on this clone: A junction boundary mismatches the germline segment, possibly from a read error. This chain joins TRBV7-9 and TRBJ2-2, with a possible D match to TRBD2 (6 bases). This CDR3 region has 12 residues. The germline gives CDR1 SEHNR, CDR2 FQNEAQ (reference sequence). DNA for the CDR3: TGTGCCAGCAGCTTAGCTGGCGGGAAGCTGTTTTTT. This translates into CASSLAGGKLFF.

This clone came up once. The chain has TRBV5-6 and TRBJ2-5; D possibly corresponds to TRBD1 (5 bases). The CDR3 has 14 amino acids. Trimming shortened V by 4 bases and J by 5 bases, and 15 bases separated the two germline ends. Germline V gene sequence: CDR1 SGHDT, CDR2 YYEEEE. The CDR3 loop is CASSPDSVDETQYF. In DNA, the CDR3 is TGTGCCAGCAGCCCAGACAGTGTTGATGAGACCCAGTACTTC.

V usage is TRBV27 and J usage is TRBJ1-6; 7 bases agree with TRBD1. V shed 5 bases and J 8 bases; nucleotides not matched to a gene: 6. Germline V lookup: CDR1 MNHEY, CDR2 SMNVEV (reference sequence). The CDR3 totals 14 residues. CDR3 loop: CASSLRGGHSPLHF. As DNA, the CDR3 is TGTGCCAGCAGTCTCAGGGGGGGGCATTCACCCCTCCACTTT.

The chain employs TRBV24-1 and TRBJ2-5; D might be TRBD2 (5 bases). Germline CDR1 reads KGHDR; CDR2 reads SFDVKD. The CDR3 covers 15 residues. V dropped 2 bases and J dropped 4 bases, with 13 bases sitting between them. The CDR3 coding sequence is TGTGCCACCAGTGATTCTCGGACCCGGGGAGAGACCCAGTACTTC. Protein sequence: CATSDSRTRGETQYF.

J is TRBJ2-7 and V is TRBV6-6; tentatively, D is TRBD2 (5 bases). The CDR3 runs 14 residues. CDR1 is MNHNY and CDR2 is SVGAGI in the germline V gene (reference sequence). V was cut by 3 bases and J by 2 bases, with 11 bases left in between. CDR3 residues: CASSYNGSTYEQYF. The CDR3 bases are TGTGCCAGCAGTTATAATGGGAGTACCTACGAGCAGTACTTC.

The chain's CDR3 is CASSIGLGRSSYNEQFF. CDR3 in DNA: TGTGCCAGCAGCATAGGCTTAGGCCGAAGCTCCTACAATGAGCAGTTCTTC. The gene calls are TRBV7-8 and TRBJ2-1; no clear D. The germline V gene encodes CDR1 SGHVS and CDR2 FQNEAQ. The length of the CDR3 is 17 residues. Trimming cost V 5 bases and J 0 bases, with 17 bases left between them.